The 30 T cell receptor beta chains below were found in one sample sequenced in a study of quantifying T cell responses using KT2 cells (dated by TCRdb to the late 2010s). A note on the overall study: RNA was DNase-treated and reverse transcribed with TCR alpha and beta constant-region primers, mostly using SuperScript III.

Receptors were amplified or captured by UMI-ligation and nested PCR. Reads for this sample came from an Illumina MiSeq. Using T4 RNA ligase 1, a single-stranded oligonucleotide bearing the Illumina SP2 sequence plus a UMI was ligated onto the 3' end of the cDNA. PCR1 consisted of roughly 4 cycles (98 degrees C 15 s, 69 degrees C 30 s, 72 degrees C 40 s), and for the beta primer an equimolar mix of RC1.1 and RC1.2 was used to cover TRBC1 and TRBC2. TCRdb reprocessing: public reads trimmed at Q25 with fastp, clones called with MiXCR, in-frame beta chains kept. Here each entry gathers all rows of one CDR3 protein and keeps the most common genes and DNA. Present in this sample are fewer than 60,000 distinct CDR3 sequences, 9.5% to 13% of which were seen just once. The top ten clonotypes cover around 9.3% of the sample. Material for sequencing was PBMCs spiked with cells of the T cell clone KT2. The receptors were sampled from a human donor.

The sample holds many counts of this clonotype. The chain couples TRBV3-1 to TRBJ2-3; 7 nucleotides line up with TRBD2. The V gene's germline CDR1 is LGHDT and CDR2 YNNKEL (reference sequence). The trim removed 4 bases at V and 2 bases at J, leaving 6 bases unmatched. This CDR3 region has 15 residues. CDR3: CASSRRGTITDTQYF. CDR3 bases: TGTGCCAGCAGCCGGCGAGGGACTATCACAGATACGCAGTATTTT.

Ten or more counts support this clonotype. V gene TRBV20-1 combines with J gene TRBJ1-2; 8 bases line up with TRBD1. Germline trimming cut 6 bases from V and 7 bases from J; bases unmatched to any gene: 10. CDR3 length: 13 residues. Looked up from germline, CDR1 is DFQATT and CDR2 is SNEGSKA (reference sequence). The CDR3 DNA follows: TGCAGTGCACCGACAGGGGCTCGGGGTGGCTACACCTTC. Protein product: CSAPTGARGGYTF.

This clonotype was picked up a small number of times. This sequence joins TRBV29-1 and TRBJ2-2; D is unresolved. The CDR3 is 11 residues long. Germline CDR1 is SQVTM and CDR2 is ANQGSEA. Trimming stripped 3 bases from V and 3 bases from J, with 2 bases between. The CDR3 region has the DNA TGCAGCGTTGACCACACCGGGGAGCTGTTTTTT. This translates into CSVDHTGELFF.

This clonotype showed up just a few times. The V gene is TRBV18, the J gene TRBJ1-1; D possibly corresponds to TRBD1 (5 bases). Germline V gene data show CDR1 as KGHSH and CDR2 as LQKENI. Trimming took off 0 bases at V and 11 bases at J, with 16 bases between the two ends. This CDR3 region has 14 residues. CDR3 nucleotides: TGTGCCAGCTCACCACCGACAGCCTTATACAAGGCTTTCTTT. This codes for CASSPPTALYKAFF.

The rearrangement links TRBV7-9 to TRBJ2-1; D call uncertain. CDR3 size: 15 residues. Trimming pared 1 base from V and 6 bases from J, leaving 13 bases between. CDR1 and CDR2 (germline): SEHNR, FQNEAQ (reference sequence). This chain's CDR3 is CASSLDGGKGNEQFF. The CDR3 DNA is TGTGCCAGCAGCTTAGATGGCGGAAAGGGCAATGAGCAGTTCTTC.

V usage is TRBV2 and J usage is TRBJ2-3, with D perhaps given as TRBD1 or TRBD2 (5 bases each). Germline-derived CDR1 and CDR2 are SNHLY and FYNNEI. V was clipped by 7 bases and J by 2 bases, with 13 bases between them. The CDR3 has 14 residues. This CDR3 is CASIQHGATDTQYF. The CDR3 region has the DNA TGTGCCAGCATTCAACACGGGGCCACAGATACGCAGTATTTT.

This clonotype was seen a handful of times. The chain joins TRBV6-1 to TRBJ2-7, with D possibly called TRBD1 or TRBD2 (5 bases each). Germline CDR1 MNHNS, CDR2 SASEGT. V was shortened by 10 bases and J by 7 bases, with 20 bases between the two germline ends. CDR3 size: 13 residues. This CDR3 is CATLAGSRGEQYF. The CDR3 coding sequence is TGTGCCACCCTTGCGGGTTCGAGGGGAGAGCAGTACTTC.

This clonotype was observed a handful of times. This rearrangement joins TRBV7-9 to TRBJ2-1; D is unclear. V lost 1 base and J lost 5, with 6 bases in between. Germline V gives CDR1 SEHNR, CDR2 FQNEAQ (reference sequence). The CDR3 is 13 residues long. CDR3 protein: CASSLGVNNEQFF. In DNA form, the CDR3 reads TGTGCCAGCAGCTTAGGGGTAAACAATGAGCAGTTCTTC.

This clonotype was seen ten or more times. The rearrangement joins TRBV4-1 to TRBJ2-7; 12 bases align to TRBD1. The CDR3 covers 16 residues. The junction had 9 bases not matched to a gene; V was cut back by 6 bases and J by 3 bases. Germline assignment: CDR1 MGHRA and CDR2 YSYEKL. CDR3 sequence: CASRRGTGGPLYEQYF. CDR3 nucleotides: TGCGCCAGCAGACGGGGGACAGGGGGCCCCCTCTACGAGCAGTACTTC.

This clonotype was counted many times. The rearrangement joins TRBV7-9 to TRBJ2-1, with TRBD2 identical over 9 bases. From germline, CDR1 is SEHNR and CDR2 FQNEAQ (reference sequence). With 3 bases clipped from V and 4 bases from J, the junction kept 4 bases outside the gene matches. CDR3 length: 15 amino acids. The CDR3 region is CASSFVRGGYNEQFF. The CDR3 bases are TGTGCCAGCAGCTTTGTGCGGGGGGGGTACAATGAGCAGTTCTTC.

In this sample, this clonotype turned up a few times. V usage is TRBV6-2 or TRBV6-3 and J usage is TRBJ1-5; D perhaps matches TRBD1 (6 bases). V was shortened by 4 bases and J by 10 bases, with 20 bases between the two germline ends. The CDR3 loop spans 15 amino acids. Germline V lookup: CDR1 MNHEY, CDR2 SVGEGT. CDR3 loop: CASSFRGGGLRPQHF. The CDR3 nucleotides are TGTGCCAGCAGTTTTAGGGGGGGCGGATTGCGTCCCCAGCATTTT.

This clonotype was detected only a few times. The rearrangement uses TRBV12-3 or TRBV12-4 and TRBJ2-1; no clear D. V was shortened by 9 bases and J by 8 bases, with 20 bases between the two germline ends. CDR3 length: 14 residues. The CDR3 bases are TGTGCCAGTTCCCCGGGCCTTCCTTTGGATGAGCAGTTCTTC. Its translation is CASSPGLPLDEQFF.

For the CDR3, the DNA is TGTGCCTGGACTGCCACAGGGACCGGGGAGCTGTTTTTT. It yields the protein CAWTATGTGELFF. The V gene is TRBV30, the J gene TRBJ2-2; weak D call: TRBD1 (6 bases). Trimming stripped 4 bases from V and 5 bases from J, with 11 bases between. The germline CDR1 and CDR2 sequences are GTSNPN and SVGIG (reference sequence). The CDR3 has 13 residues. Full variable domain (missing parts from reference TRBV30 and TRBJ2-2): SQTIHQWPATLVQPVGSPLSLECTVEGTSNPNLYWYRQAAGRGLQLLFYSVGIGQISSEVPQNLSASRPQDRQFILSSKKLLLSDSGFYLCAWTATGTGELFFGEGSRLTVL.

V and J are TRBV6-2 or TRBV6-3 and TRBJ1-1, with a weak D call TRBD1 (6 bases). The V and J ends lost 4 bases and 5 bases respectively, with 20 bases between them. This CDR3 region has 16 residues. From germline, CDR1 is MNHEY and CDR2 SVGEGT. Here the CDR3 DNA reads TGTGCCAGCAGTTTTTTAGTTCAGGGGAGGCGGACTGAAGCTTTCTTT. Translating it yields CASSFLVQGRRTEAFF.

This clonotype was seen ten or more times. The chain uses TRBV6-2 or TRBV6-3 and TRBJ1-5; D is undetermined. The V gene lost 5 bases and the J gene lost 9 bases, with 11 bases spanning the gap. The CDR3 contains 12 residues. Per germline, CDR1 MNHEY and CDR2 SVGEGT. The CDR3 loop reads CASSAPGGPQHF. In nucleotides, the CDR3 is TGTGCCAGCAGTGCACCCGGTGGGCCCCAGCATTTT.

This clonotype appeared many times. The genes are TRBV20-1 and TRBJ1-1, with a tentative D call TRBD1 (5 bases). CDR3 length equals 13 residues. Trimming shortened V by 2 bases and J by 4 bases, and 11 bases separated the two germline ends. Germline CDR1 reads DFQATT; CDR2 reads SNEGSKA (reference sequence). The CDR3 here is CSARMGEVTEAFF. In nucleotides, the CDR3 is TGCAGTGCTAGAATGGGGGAGGTCACTGAAGCTTTCTTT.

The chain couples TRBV30 to TRBJ2-7; no definite D call. This CDR3 comprises 13 residues. The germline CDR1 and CDR2 sequences are GTSNPN and SVGIG (reference sequence). With 7 bases removed from V and 1 base from J, the gap between germline ends came to 14 bases. The CDR3 DNA follows: TGTGCCTCTACGTCGGCCCCATCCTACGAGCAGTACTTC. Protein sequence: CASTSAPSYEQYF.

This clonotype was detected only a few times. This chain links TRBV6-6 with TRBJ2-7; D is undetermined. The CDR3 has 13 residues. Trimming left V 8 bases short and J 7 bases short, with 18 bases between. The V gene's germline CDR1 is MNHNY and CDR2 SVGAGI (reference sequence). The CDR3 coding sequence is TGTGCCAGCGTTCGTGGGGATGCACAGGAGCAGTACTTC. Translation: CASVRGDAQEQYF.

The J gene is TRBJ1-5, the V gene TRBV5-1, with unresolved D. Germline CDR1 is SGHRS and CDR2 is YFSETQ. V dropped 0 bases and J dropped 5 bases, with 9 bases sitting between them. The CDR3 has 14 amino acids. CDR3 nucleotides: TGCGCCAGCAGCTTGGGGTCATCGGATCAGCCCCAGCATTTT. It translates to CASSLGSSDQPQHF. The full variable domain, its missing parts supplied by reference TRBV5-1 and TRBJ1-5, is KAGVTQTPRYLIKTRGQQVTLSCSPISGHRSVSWYQQTPGQGLQFLFEYFSETQRNKGNFPGRFSGRQFSNSRSEMNVSTLELGDSALYLCASSLGSSDQPQHFGDGTRLSIL.

V and J are TRBV3-1 and TRBJ2-1, with unresolved D. The CDR3 runs 13 residues. In germline, CDR1 is LGHDT, CDR2 YNNKEL (reference sequence). V dropped 0 bases and J dropped 4 bases, with 4 bases sitting between them. For the CDR3, the DNA is TGTGCCAGCAGCCAAGACAGATACAATGAGCAGTTCTTC. This encodes CASSQDRYNEQFF.

This clonotype was recorded at least ten times. The chain has TRBV29-1 and TRBJ1-1; TRBD1 is a possible D gene (6 bases). Looked up from germline, CDR1 is SQVTM and CDR2 is ANQGSEA. The CDR3 runs 13 residues. V lost 6 bases and J 8 bases, leaving 19 bases between the germline ends. The CDR3 loop is CSVNGGTLKEAFF. The CDR3 nucleotides are TGCAGCGTCAATGGCGGGACACTTAAAGAAGCTTTCTTT.

This clonotype was seen a handful of times. The chain couples TRBV3-1 to TRBJ2-1; 9 bases agree with TRBD1. The germline V gene encodes CDR1 LGHDT and CDR2 YNNKEL (reference sequence). This CDR3 spans 17 amino acids. J gave up 12 bases and V 3 bases, and 18 bases lay outside the gene matches. CDR3 DNA: TGTGCCAGCAGCCAGGTCCCAGGGGGACAGGGAGGCCTATGGCAGTTCTTC. Protein sequence: CASSQVPGGQGGLWQFF.

This clonotype was observed at least ten times. This chain joins TRBV5-6 and TRBJ2-7, with D perhaps matching TRBD1 (6 bases). This CDR3 contains 14 residues. The V end was cut by 4 bases, the J end by 0 bases, with 11 bases between. Germline CDR1 SGHDT, CDR2 YYEEEE. The CDR3 region is CASSPDSFSYEQYF. In DNA, the CDR3 is TGTGCCAGCAGCCCGGACAGCTTCTCCTACGAGCAGTACTTC.

This clonotype appeared a few times. The chain uses TRBV6-5 and TRBJ2-1; 8 nucleotides agree with TRBD1. The V segment lost 5 bases and the J segment 10 bases; nucleotides outside the gene matches: 10. Germline V lookup: CDR1 MNHEY, CDR2 SVGAGI. The CDR3 has 14 residues. DNA for the CDR3: TGTGCCAGCAGTAGAGGACAGGGCCGTTTCGAGCAGTTCTTC. It is translated as CASSRGQGRFEQFF.

Only a few counts were recorded for this clonotype. The chain joins TRBV6-2 or TRBV6-3 to TRBJ2-7; D remains unclear. Germline V gives CDR1 MNHEY, CDR2 SVGEGT. This CDR3 contains 15 residues. V lost 3 bases and J lost 0, with 12 bases in between. CDR3: CASSYSGGLSYEQYF. In nucleotides, the CDR3 is TGTGCCAGCAGTTATTCAGGCGGTCTCTCCTACGAGCAGTACTTC.

This chain connects TRBV27 to TRBJ1-6; D is possibly TRBD1 (5 bases). This CDR3 is built from 12 residues. CDR1 and CDR2 (germline): MNHEY, SMNVEV (reference sequence). V shed 4 bases and J shed 9 bases, with 7 bases lying between them. The CDR3 coding sequence is TGTGCCAGCAGTTCAACAGGTTCACCCCTCCACTTT. It encodes CASSSTGSPLHF.

This clonotype was recorded many times. The rearrangement links TRBV6-5 to TRBJ1-2; possible D gene TRBD1, 5 bases. Deletions cut 4 bases from V and 3 bases from J, with 15 bases between. Germline CDR1 reads MNHEY; CDR2 reads SVGAGI. CDR3 length: 15 amino acids. CDR3 region: CASSFRRSGDYGYTF. The DNA for the CDR3 is TGTGCCAGCAGTTTCAGGAGATCGGGGGACTATGGCTACACCTTC.

A word on this clonotype: The CDR3 end shows no conserved phenylalanine or tryptophan, and so a read error is likely. The chain carries TRBV20-1 and TRBJ2-2, with 7 nucleotides matching TRBD2. The CDR3 covers 16 residues. With 5 bases clipped from V and 4 bases from J, the junction kept 13 bases outside the gene matches. Per germline, CDR1 DFQATT and CDR2 SNEGSKA (reference sequence). The CDR3 DNA follows: TGCAGTGCTCCCAGAGGCGGGAGTCTGTTCACCGGGGAGCTGTTTGTT. This gives the protein CSAPRGGSLFTGELFV.

The sample holds one count of this clonotype. J is TRBJ2-7 and V is TRBV5-6; TRBD2 matches at 7 bases. V trimming: 5 bases; J trimming: 6 bases; junction bases outside the gene matches: 17. CDR1 is SGHDT and CDR2 is YYEEEE in the germline V gene. The CDR3 is 16 residues long. Here the CDR3 reads CASSQTAGPLYPEQYF. The CDR3 DNA follows: TGTGCCAGCAGTCAAACAGCGGGACCACTCTACCCCGAGCAGTACTTC.

V is TRBV24-1 and J is TRBJ2-3; 8 nucleotides align to TRBD2. With 2 bases clipped from V and 2 bases from J, the junction kept 8 bases outside the gene matches. CDR1 KGHDR and CDR2 SFDVKD come from the germline V gene. This CDR3 has 17 amino acids. CDR3 region: CATSDYGAGGLTDTQYF. CDR3 nucleotide sequence: TGTGCCACCAGTGATTATGGCGCGGGAGGTCTCACAGATACGCAGTATTTT.